The T cell receptor beta chain described here comes from a study of cytomegalovirus exposure and HLA in healthy donors. V shed 7 bases and J shed 3 bases, with 16 bases lying between them. Germline CDR1 is MNHNY and CDR2 is SVGAGI (reference sequence). This CDR3 comprises 14 residues. Overall study results and limits: V segments that were indistinguishable, TRBV6-2 and TRBV6-3 among them, were omitted from analysis. In terms of immune exposure information, only CMV serostatus was available.

Remarks on this clone: Its antigen remains unidentified.

The PCR made use of 60 Vbeta and 13 Jbeta primers. Using immunoSEQ multiplex PCR, the repertoire was profiled, and TCRdb retains in-frame clones only, with some absent. Among about 130,000 clones, 80% were seen once, and the ten largest hold more than 1%. The source of this sequence is a female donor in good health and CMV-seronegative. The specimen was PBMCs. The chain carries TRBV6-6 and TRBJ2-7; the D gene is possibly TRBD1 (6 bases). The CDR3 loop is CASNMDSRYYEQYF. The DNA of the CDR3 is TGTGCCAGCAACATGGACAGTCGCTACTACGAGCAGTACTTC.